The present entry profiles one T cell receptor beta chain with its context. Its antigen is still unknown. The source of the sample is a study of response to subunit inactivated influenza vaccine. Overall study findings and caveats: The authors suggested that every seasonal influenza vaccination recruits few new T cells.

MiXCR was run by TCRdb on the RT-PCR reads, yielding one entry per CDR3 protein. The data contain around 570,000 distinct CDR3 sequences, 7.5% to 8.5% of them singletons. Trimming took off 8 bases at V and 0 bases at J, with 9 bases between the two ends. From germline, CDR1 is DFQATT and CDR2 SNEGSKA (reference sequence). The CDR3 is 12 amino acids. This specimen was PBMCs from blood, taken around 25 months after vaccination. The clonotype was recovered from a man between 50 and 75 years old who received an inactivated influenza vaccine. This chain uses TRBV20-1 with TRBJ2-3, with D uncertain. The CDR3 bases are TGCAGTACTACTTCTAGCACAGATACGCAGTATTTT. As protein: CSTTSSTDTQYF.